Reported below is one T cell receptor (beta chain). The sample originates from a study of blood T cell repertoires in COVID-19. Study information: The study drew acute and convalescent COVID-19 samples from the United States, Italy and Spain. Sample material is recorded as cDNA or gDNA derived from T cells, B-cell-depleted T cells, or PBMCs.

The ends lost 4 bases at V and 4 bases at J; junction bases unmatched: 9. This CDR3 has 16 residues. Germline assignment: CDR1 SGHRS and CDR2 YFSETQ. Original data processing: It was from reference gene primer amplification that nucleated cell counts were estimated. Only in-frame clones appear in the TCRdb table, and some are missing; sequencing was by immunoSEQ multiplex PCR. V, J and clone size are those of that table, while D and trimming were read from the DNA. The repertoire consists of over 150,000 clones, with around nine tenths occurring once and the leading ten covering around 0.5%. Sequencing input: peripheral blood. V gene TRBV5-1 combines with J gene TRBJ2-2; 8 bases map to TRBD1. The sequence was obtained from a man in his fifties with acute or convalescent COVID-19. The CDR3 protein is CASSPGQGGFTGELFF. The CDR3 nucleotides read TGCGCCAGCAGCCCCGGACAGGGCGGATTCACCGGGGAGCTGTTTTTT. The full variable domain, completed using reference TRBV5-1 and TRBJ2-2, is KAGVTQTPRYLIKTRGQQVTLSCSPISGHRSVSWYQQTPGQGLQFLFEYFSETQRNKGNFPGRFSGRQFSNSRSEMNVSTLELGDSALYLCASSPGQGGFTGELFFGEGSRLTVL.